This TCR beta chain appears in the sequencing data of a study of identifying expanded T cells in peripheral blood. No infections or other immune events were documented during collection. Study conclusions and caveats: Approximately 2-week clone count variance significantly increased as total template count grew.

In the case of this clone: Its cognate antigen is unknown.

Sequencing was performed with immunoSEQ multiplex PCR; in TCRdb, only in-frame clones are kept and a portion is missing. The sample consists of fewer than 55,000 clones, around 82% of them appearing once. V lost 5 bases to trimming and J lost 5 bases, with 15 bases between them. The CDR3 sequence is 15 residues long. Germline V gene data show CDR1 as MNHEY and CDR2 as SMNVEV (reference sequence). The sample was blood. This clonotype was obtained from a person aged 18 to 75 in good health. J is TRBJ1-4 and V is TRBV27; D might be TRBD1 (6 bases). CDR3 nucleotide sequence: TGTGCCAGCAGTGAAGGCGGACAGACAAATGAAAAACTGTTTTTT. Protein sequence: CASSEGGQTNEKLFF.